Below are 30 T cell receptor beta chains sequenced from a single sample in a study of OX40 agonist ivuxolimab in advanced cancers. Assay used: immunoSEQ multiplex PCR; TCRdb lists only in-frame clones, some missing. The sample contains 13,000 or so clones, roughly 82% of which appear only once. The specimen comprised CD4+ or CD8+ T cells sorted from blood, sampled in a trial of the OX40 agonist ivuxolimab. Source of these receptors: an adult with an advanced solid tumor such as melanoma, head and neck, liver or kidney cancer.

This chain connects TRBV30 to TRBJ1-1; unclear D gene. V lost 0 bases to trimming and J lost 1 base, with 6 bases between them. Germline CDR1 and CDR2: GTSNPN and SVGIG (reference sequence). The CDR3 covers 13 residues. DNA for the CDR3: TGTGCCTGGAGTGTCGGCGGGAACACTGAAGCTTTCTTT. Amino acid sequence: CAWSVGGNTEAFF.

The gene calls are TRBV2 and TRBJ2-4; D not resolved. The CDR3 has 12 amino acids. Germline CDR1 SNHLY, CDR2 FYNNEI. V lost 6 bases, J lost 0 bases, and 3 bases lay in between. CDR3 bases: TGTGCCAGCAGCTTAGCCAAAAACATTCAGTACTTC. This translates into CASSLAKNIQYF.

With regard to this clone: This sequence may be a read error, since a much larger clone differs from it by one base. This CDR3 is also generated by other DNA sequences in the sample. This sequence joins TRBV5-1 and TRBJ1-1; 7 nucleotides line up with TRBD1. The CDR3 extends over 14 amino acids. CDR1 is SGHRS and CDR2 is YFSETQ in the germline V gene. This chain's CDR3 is CATEGGLMNTEAFF. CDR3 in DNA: TGCGCCACCGAAGGGGGCCTCATGAACACTGAAGCCTTCTTT. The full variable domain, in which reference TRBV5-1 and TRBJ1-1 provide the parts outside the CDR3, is KAGVTQTPRYLIKTRGQQVTLSCSPISGHRSVSWYQQTPGQGLQFLFEYFSETQRNKGNFPGRFSGRQFSNSRSEMNVSTLELGDSALYLCATEGGLMNTEAFFGQGTRLTVV.

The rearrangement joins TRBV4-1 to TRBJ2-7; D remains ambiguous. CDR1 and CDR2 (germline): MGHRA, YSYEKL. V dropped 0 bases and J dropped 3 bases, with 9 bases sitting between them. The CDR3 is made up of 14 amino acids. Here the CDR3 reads CASSQDEYRYEQYF. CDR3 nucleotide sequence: TGCGCCAGCAGCCAAGACGAATACCGCTACGAGCAGTACTTC.

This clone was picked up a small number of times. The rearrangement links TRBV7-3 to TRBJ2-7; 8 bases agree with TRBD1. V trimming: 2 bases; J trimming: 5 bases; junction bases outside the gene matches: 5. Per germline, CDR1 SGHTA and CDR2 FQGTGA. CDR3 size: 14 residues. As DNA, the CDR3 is TGTGCCAGCAGCTTAGCAGGGGGCGCGGACGAGCAGTACTTC. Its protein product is CASSLAGGADEQYF.

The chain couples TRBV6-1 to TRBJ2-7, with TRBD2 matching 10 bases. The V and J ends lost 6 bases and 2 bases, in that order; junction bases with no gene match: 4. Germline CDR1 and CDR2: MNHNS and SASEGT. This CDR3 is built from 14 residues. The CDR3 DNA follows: TGTGCCAGCAGCCCCGGACTAGCGGCCTACGAGCAGTACTTC. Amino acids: CASSPGLAAYEQYF.

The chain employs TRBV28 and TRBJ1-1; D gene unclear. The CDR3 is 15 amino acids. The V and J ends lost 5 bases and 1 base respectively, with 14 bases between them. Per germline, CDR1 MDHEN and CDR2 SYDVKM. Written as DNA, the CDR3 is TGTGCCAGCAGTATCCCACGCGTAACGAACACTGAAGCTTTCTTT. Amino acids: CASSIPRVTNTEAFF.

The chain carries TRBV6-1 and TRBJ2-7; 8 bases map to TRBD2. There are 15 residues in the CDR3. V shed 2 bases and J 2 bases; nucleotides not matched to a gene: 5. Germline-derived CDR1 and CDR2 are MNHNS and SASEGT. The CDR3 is CASSEWLSGTYEQYF. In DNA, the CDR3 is TGTGCCAGCAGTGAATGGCTTAGCGGGACCTACGAGCAGTACTTC.

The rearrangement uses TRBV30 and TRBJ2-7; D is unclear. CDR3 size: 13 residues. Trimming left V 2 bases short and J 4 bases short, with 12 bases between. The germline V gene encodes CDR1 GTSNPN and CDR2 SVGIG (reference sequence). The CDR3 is CAWSMLTPYEQYF. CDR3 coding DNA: TGTGCCTGGAGTATGTTGACTCCTTACGAGCAGTACTTC.

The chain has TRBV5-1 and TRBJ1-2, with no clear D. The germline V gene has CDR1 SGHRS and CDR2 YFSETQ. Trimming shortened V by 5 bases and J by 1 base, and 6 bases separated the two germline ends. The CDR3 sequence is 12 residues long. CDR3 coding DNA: TGCGCCAGCAGGGGCATTAACTATGGCTACACCTTC. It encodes CASRGINYGYTF. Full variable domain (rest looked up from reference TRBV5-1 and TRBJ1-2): KAGVTQTPRYLIKTRGQQVTLSCSPISGHRSVSWYQQTPGQGLQFLFEYFSETQRNKGNFPGRFSGRQFSNSRSEMNVSTLELGDSALYLCASRGINYGYTFGSGTRLTVV.

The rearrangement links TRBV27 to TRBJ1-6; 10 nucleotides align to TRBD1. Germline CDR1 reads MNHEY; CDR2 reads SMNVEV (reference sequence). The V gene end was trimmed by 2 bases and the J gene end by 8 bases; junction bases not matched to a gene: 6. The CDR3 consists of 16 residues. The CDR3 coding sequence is TGTGCCAGCAGTTTACCTCCGGGACAGGGGCATTCACCCCTCCACTTT. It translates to CASSLPPGQGHSPLHF.

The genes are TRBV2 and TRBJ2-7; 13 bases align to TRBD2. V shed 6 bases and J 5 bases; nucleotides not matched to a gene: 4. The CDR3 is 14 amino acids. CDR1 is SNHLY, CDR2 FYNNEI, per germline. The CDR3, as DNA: TGTGCCAGCAGGGGGACTAGCGGGGTCCACGAGCAGTACTTC. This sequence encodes CASRGTSGVHEQYF.

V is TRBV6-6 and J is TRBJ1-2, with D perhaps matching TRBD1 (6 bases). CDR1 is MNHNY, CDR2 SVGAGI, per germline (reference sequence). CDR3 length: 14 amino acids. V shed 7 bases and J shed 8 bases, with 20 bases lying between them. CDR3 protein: CASTDYRAGVGYTF. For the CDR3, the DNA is TGTGCCAGCACCGATTACAGGGCAGGGGTCGGCTACACCTTC.

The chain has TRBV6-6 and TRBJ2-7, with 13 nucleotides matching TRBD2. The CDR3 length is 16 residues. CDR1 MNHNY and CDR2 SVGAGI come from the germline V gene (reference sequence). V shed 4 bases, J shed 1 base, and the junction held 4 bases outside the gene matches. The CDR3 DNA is TGTGCCAGCAGTTCCCAGACTAGCGGGAGGTCCTACGAGCAGTACTTC. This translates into CASSSQTSGRSYEQYF.

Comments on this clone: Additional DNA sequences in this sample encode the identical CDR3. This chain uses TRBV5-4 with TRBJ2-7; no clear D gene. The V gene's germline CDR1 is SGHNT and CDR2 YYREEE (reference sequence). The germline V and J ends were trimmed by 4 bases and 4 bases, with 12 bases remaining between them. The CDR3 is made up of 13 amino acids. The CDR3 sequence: CASSPAGSYEQYF. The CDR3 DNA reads TGTGCCAGCAGCCCAGCAGGCAGTTACGAGCAGTACTTC.

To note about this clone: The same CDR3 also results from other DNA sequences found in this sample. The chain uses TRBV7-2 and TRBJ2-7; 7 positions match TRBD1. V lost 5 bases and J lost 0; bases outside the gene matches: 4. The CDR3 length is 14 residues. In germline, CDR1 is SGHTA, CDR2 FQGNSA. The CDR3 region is CASSPDRSSYEQYF. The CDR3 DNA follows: TGTGCCAGCAGCCCGGACAGGAGCTCCTACGAGCAGTACTTC.

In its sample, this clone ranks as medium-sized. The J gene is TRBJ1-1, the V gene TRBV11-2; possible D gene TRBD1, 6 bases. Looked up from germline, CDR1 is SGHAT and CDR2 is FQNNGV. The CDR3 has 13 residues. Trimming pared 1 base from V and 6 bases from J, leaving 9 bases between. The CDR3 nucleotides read TGTGCCAGCAGCTTAGTTAGGGGGTCTGAAGCTTTCTTT. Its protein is CASSLVRGSEAFF.

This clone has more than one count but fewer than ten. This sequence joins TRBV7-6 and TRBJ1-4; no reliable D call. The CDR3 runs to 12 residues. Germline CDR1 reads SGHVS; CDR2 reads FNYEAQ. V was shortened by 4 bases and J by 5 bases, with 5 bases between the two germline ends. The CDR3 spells CASSYQNEKLFF. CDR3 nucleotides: TGTGCCAGCAGCTACCAAAATGAAAAACTGTTTTTT.

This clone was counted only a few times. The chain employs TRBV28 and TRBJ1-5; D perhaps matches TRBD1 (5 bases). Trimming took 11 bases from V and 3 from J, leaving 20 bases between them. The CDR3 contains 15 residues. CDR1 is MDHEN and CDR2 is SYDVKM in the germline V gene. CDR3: CASRGATELNQPQHF. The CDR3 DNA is TGTGCCTCCCGAGGAGCGACAGAACTCAATCAGCCCCAGCATTTT.

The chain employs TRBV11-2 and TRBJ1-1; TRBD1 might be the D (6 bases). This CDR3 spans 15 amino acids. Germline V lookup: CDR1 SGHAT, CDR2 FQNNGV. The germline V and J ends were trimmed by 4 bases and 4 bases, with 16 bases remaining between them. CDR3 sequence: CASSSLTGLSTEAFF. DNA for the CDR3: TGTGCCAGCAGCTCGCTTACAGGGTTGAGCACTGAAGCTTTCTTT.

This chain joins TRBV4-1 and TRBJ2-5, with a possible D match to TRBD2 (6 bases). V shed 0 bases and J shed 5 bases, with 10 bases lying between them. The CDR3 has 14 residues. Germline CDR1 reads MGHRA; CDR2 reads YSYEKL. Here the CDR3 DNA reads TGCGCCAGCAGCCAAGATGGGACTGGGGAGACCCAGTACTTC. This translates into CASSQDGTGETQYF.

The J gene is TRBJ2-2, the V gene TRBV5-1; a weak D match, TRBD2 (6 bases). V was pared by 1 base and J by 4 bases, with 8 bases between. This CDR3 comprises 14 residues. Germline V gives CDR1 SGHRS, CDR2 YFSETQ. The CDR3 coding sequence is TGCGCCAGCAGCTTGCCGGGAGTCACCGGGGAGCTGTTTTTT. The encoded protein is CASSLPGVTGELFF.

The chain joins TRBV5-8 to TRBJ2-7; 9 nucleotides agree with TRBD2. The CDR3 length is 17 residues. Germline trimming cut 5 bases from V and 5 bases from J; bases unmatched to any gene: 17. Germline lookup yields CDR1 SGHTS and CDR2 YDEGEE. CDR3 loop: CASSAFSSGRSSDEQYF. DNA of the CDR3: TGTGCCAGCAGTGCCTTTAGTAGCGGGAGAAGTAGCGACGAGCAGTACTTC.

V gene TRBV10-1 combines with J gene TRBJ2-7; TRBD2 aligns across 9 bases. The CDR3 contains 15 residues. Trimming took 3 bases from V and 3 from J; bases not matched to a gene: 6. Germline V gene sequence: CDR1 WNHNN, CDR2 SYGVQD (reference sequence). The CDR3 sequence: CASSEASGTLYEQYF. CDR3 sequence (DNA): TGCGCCAGCAGTGAAGCTAGCGGGACCCTCTACGAGCAGTACTTC.

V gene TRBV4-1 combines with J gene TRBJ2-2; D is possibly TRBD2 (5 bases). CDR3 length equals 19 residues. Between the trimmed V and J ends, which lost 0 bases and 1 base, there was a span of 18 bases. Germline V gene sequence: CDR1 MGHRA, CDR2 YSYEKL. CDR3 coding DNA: TGCGCCAGCAGCCAAGAAGTTGAGGGCACCTCGCGGAACACCGGGGAGCTGTTTTTT. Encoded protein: CASSQEVEGTSRNTGELFF.

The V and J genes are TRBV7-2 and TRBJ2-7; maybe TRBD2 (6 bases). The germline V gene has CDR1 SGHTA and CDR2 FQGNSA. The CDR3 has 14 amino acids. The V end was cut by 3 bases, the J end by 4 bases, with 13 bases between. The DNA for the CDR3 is TGTGCCAGCAGCTTTGGCCTCGGAGGGTACGAGCAGTACTTC. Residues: CASSFGLGGYEQYF.

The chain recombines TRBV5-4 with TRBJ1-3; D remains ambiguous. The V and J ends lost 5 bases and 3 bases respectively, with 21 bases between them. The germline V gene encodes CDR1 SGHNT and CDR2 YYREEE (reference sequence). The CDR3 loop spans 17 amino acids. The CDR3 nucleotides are TGTGCCAGCAGTTTATTCGGGGAGGGAGATAGTGGAAACACCATATATTTT. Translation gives CASSLFGEGDSGNTIYF.

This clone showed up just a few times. CDR3 region: CASSVATGQYEQYF. In DNA form, the CDR3 reads TGTGCCAGCAGCGTAGCTACTGGACAGTACGAGCAGTACTTC. The rearrangement joins TRBV9 to TRBJ2-7; TRBD1 might be the D (6 bases). The CDR3 loop spans 14 amino acids. Germline assignment: CDR1 SGDLS and CDR2 YYNGEE. Trimming stripped 0 bases from V and 4 bases from J, with 11 bases between.

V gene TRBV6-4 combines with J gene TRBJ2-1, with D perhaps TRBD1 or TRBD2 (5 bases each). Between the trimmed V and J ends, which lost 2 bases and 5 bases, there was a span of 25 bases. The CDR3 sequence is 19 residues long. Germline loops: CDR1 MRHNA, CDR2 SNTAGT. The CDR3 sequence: CASSDRGPFGSTLNNEQFF. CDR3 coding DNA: TGTGCCAGCAGTGACCGGGGCCCGTTCGGGTCGACGCTGAACAATGAGCAGTTCTTC.

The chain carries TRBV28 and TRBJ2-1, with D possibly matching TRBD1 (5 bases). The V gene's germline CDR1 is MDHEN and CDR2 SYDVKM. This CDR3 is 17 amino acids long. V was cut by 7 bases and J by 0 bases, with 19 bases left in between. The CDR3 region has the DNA TGTGCCAGCACCTCGGCAGGGTCGGTCAGCTCCTACAATGAGCAGTTCTTC. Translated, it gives CASTSAGSVSSYNEQFF.